This TCR beta chain came from a study of neurological immune-mediated disorders. Findings and caveats of the study: With the multiple sclerosis repertoire cluster, neither clinical nor MRI features showed any association. TCR clonal expansion peaked in HTLV-1-associated myelopathy patients and was lowest in multiple sclerosis patients.

After removal of 0 bases from V and 7 bases from J, the junction contained 7 bases not matched to a gene. Germline CDR1 ENHRY, CDR2 SYGVKD. This CDR3 is built from 16 residues. This clonotype was counted at least ten times. Its target is unknown. TCRdb itself ran the 5' RACE reads through MiXCR, one entry per CDR3 protein. The table includes roughly 70,000 distinct CDR3 sequences, roughly 4.9% detected once. Material: PBMCs. The receptor's source is a woman in her sixties or seventies with multiple sclerosis. The V and J genes are TRBV10-3 and TRBJ2-1; 9 nucleotides line up with TRBD2. Here the CDR3 DNA reads TGTGCCATCAGTGAGTCGTATAGCGGGAGTAGGAATGAGCAGTTCTTC. Protein product: CAISESYSGSRNEQFF.